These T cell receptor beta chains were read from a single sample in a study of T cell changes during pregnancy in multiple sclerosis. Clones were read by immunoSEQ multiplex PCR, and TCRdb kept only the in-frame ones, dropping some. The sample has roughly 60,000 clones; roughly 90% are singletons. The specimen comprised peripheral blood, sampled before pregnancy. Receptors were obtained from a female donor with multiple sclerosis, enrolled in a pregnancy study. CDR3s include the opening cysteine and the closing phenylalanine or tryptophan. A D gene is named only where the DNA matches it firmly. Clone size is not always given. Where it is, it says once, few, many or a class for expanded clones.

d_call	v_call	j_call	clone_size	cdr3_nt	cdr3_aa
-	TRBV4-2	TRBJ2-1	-	TGTGCCAGCAGCCAAGCCGGGCAGGGTTCCTACAATGAGCAGTTCTTC	CASSQAGQGSYNEQFF
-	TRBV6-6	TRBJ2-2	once	TGTGCCAGCAGGGAGAGCAGTGGAGGCGCCGGGGAGCTGTTTTTT	CASRESSGGAGELFF
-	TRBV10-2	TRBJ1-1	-	TGCGCCAGCAGTGACCCAACAGCGGGCACTGAAGCTTTCTTT	CASSDPTAGTEAFF
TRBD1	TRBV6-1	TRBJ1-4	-	TGTGCCAGCAGTCAAATTAGCAGGGGGGAAGAAAAACTGTTTTTT	CASSQISRGEEKLFF
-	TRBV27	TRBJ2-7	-	TGTGCCAGCAGTTTAGCGGGCATTACCTACGAGCAGTACTTC	CASSLAGITYEQYF
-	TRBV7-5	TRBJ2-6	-	TGTGTCAGAAGCTTACGTTACAGGCCCCCTGGGGCCAACGTCCTGACTTTC	CVRSLRYRPPGANVLTF
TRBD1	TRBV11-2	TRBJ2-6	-	TGTGCCAGCAGCTTTGGGACAGGTGTGAGCTCTGGGGCCAACGTCCTGACTTTC	CASSFGTGVSSGANVLTF
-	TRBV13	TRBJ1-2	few	TGTGCCAGCAGCAGTACAGGACCCTATGGCTACACCTTC	CASSSTGPYGYTF
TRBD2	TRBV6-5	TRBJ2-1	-	TGTGCCAGCAGTTACGGGACTAGTTACAATGAGCAGTTCTTC	CASSYGTSYNEQFF
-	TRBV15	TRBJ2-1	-	TGTGCCACCAGCAGAGACCGGGACTACAATGAGCAGTTCTTC	CATSRDRDYNEQFF
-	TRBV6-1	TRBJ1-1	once	TGTGCCAGCAGTGGGTTACCAGGCACTGAAGCTTTCTTT	CASSGLPGTEAFF
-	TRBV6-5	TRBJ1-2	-	TGTGCCAGCAGTCTGGGAGGGGGCTACACCTTC	CASSLGGGYTF
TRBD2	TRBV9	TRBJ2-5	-	TGTGCCAGCAGCGTAGGTCGGGGGGGGAAAGTAGAGACCCAGTACTTC	CASSVGRGGKVETQYF
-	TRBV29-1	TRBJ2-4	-	TGCAGCCCCCGACTGTATATAGCCAAAAACATTCAGTACTTC	CSPRLYIAKNIQYF
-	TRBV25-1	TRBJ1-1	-	TGTGCCAGCGTCAGGGATGCGAACACTGAAGCTTTCTTT	CASVRDANTEAFF
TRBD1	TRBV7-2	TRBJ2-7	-	TGTGCCAGCAGCATAAGACAGGGCTACGAGCAGTACTTC	CASSIRQGYEQYF
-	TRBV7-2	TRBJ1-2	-	TGTGCCAGCAGCTTAGAATCTATTCCAGCGTATGGCTACACCTTC	CASSLESIPAYGYTF
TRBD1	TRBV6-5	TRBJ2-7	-	TGTGCCAGCAGTCGAAGGAACAGGGGTATTTATGAGCAGTACTTC	CASSRRNRGIYEQYF
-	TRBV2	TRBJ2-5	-	TGTGCCAGCGGGGCTATCCAAGAGACCCAGTACTTC	CASGAIQETQYF
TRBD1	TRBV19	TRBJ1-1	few	TGTGCCAGTAGAACAGGGGCCCCGAACACTGAAGCTTTCTTT	CASRTGAPNTEAFF
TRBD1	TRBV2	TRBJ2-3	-	TGTGCCAGCAGCCGACAGGGGGAGGGCACAGATACGCAGTATTTT	CASSRQGEGTDTQYF
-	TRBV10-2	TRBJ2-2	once	TGCGCCAGCGGGACTCCTAGCACCGGGGAGCTGTTTTTT	CASGTPSTGELFF
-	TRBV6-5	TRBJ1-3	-	TGTGCCAGCAGTTCTGCGGGGACCGCCTCTGGAAACACCATATATTTT	CASSSAGTASGNTIYF
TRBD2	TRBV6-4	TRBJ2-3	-	TGTGCCAGCAGCCTAGCGGGGGAGGGCACAGATACGCAGTATTTT	CASSLAGEGTDTQYF
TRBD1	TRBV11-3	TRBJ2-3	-	TGTGCCAGCAGCACAGGGGTTATCACAGATACGCAGTATTTT	CASSTGVITDTQYF